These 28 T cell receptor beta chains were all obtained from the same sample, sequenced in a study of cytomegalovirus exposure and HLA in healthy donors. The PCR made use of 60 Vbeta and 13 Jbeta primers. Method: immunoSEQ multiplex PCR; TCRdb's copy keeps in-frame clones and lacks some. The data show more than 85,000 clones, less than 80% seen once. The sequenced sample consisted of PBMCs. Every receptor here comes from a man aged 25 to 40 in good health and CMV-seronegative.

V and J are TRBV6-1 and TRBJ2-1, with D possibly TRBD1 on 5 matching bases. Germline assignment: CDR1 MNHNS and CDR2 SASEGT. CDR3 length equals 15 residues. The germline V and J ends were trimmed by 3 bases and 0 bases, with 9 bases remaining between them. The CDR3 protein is CASSEGQSSYNEQFF. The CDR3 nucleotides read TGTGCCAGCAGTGAGGGGCAGTCCTCCTACAATGAGCAGTTCTTC.

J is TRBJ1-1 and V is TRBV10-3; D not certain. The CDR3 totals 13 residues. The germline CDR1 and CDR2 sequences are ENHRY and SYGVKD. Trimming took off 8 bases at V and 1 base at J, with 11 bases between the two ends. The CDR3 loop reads CAIEDQENTEAFF. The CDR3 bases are TGTGCCATCGAAGACCAGGAGAACACTGAAGCTTTCTTT.

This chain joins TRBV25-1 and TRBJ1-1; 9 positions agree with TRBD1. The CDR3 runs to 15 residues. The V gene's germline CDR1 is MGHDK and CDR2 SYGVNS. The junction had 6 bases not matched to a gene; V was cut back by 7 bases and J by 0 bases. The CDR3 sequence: CASKTGGFVNTEAFF. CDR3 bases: TGTGCCAGCAAGACAGGGGGATTTGTGAACACTGAAGCTTTCTTT.

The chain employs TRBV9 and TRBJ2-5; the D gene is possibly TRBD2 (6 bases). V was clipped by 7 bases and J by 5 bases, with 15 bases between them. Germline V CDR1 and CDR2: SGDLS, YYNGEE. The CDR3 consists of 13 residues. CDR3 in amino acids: CASGSGRMETQYF. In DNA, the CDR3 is TGTGCCAGCGGATCCGGGAGAATGGAGACCCAGTACTTC. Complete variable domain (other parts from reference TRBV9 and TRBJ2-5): DSGVTQTPKHLITATGQRVTLRCSPRSGDLSVYWYQQSLDQGLQFLIQYYNGEERAKGNILERFSAQQFPDLHSELNLSSLELGDSALYFCASGSGRMETQYFGPGTRLLVL.

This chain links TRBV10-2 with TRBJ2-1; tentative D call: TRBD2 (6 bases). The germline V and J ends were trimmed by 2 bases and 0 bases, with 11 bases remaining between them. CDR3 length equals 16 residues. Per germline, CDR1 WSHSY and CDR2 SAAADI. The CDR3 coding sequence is TGCGCCAGCAGTGAGGGGGGGTTTAGCTCCTACAATGAGCAGTTCTTC. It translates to CASSEGGFSSYNEQFF.

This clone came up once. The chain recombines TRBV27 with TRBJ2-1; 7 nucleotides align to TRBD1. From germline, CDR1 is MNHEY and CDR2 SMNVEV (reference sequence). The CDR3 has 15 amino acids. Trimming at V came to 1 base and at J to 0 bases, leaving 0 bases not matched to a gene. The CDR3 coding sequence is TGTGCCAGCAGTTTATGGACAGGCTCCTACAATGAGCAGTTCTTC. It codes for CASSLWTGSYNEQFF.

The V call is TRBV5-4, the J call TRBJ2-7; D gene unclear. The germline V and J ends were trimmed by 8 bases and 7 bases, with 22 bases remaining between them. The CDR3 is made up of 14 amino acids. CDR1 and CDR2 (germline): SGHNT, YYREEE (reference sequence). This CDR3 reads CASRRRPQDGEQYF. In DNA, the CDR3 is TGTGCCAGTCGCCGCCGGCCCCAGGATGGAGAGCAGTACTTC.

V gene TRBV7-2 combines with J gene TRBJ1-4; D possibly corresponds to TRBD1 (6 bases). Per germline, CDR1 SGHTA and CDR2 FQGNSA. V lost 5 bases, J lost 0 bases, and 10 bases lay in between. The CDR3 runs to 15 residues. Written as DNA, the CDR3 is TGTGCCAGCAGCCCGGACAGAACAACTAATGAAAAACTGTTTTTT. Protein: CASSPDRTTNEKLFF.

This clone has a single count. CDR3 residues: CASSSGTSGSYEQYF. CDR3 nucleotide sequence: TGTGCCAGCAGCTCGGGGACTAGCGGATCCTACGAGCAGTACTTC. The rearrangement joins TRBV27 to TRBJ2-7; TRBD2 matches at 11 bases. The germline V gene encodes CDR1 MNHEY and CDR2 SMNVEV (reference sequence). This CDR3 comprises 15 residues. The trim removed 6 bases at V and 1 base at J, leaving 5 bases unmatched.

The CDR3 sequence is CASIGDRGLTGELFF. CDR3 nucleotide sequence: TGTGCCAGTATAGGGGACAGGGGGCTCACCGGGGAGCTGTTTTTT. The chain uses TRBV19 and TRBJ2-2; 12 bases agree with TRBD1. This CDR3 region has 15 residues. V dropped 7 bases and J dropped 4; count of bases not matched to a gene: 4. In germline, CDR1 is LNHDA, CDR2 SQIVND (reference sequence). The full variable domain, completed using reference TRBV19 and TRBJ2-2, is DGGITQSPKYLFRKEGQNVTLSCEQNLNHDAMYWYRQDPGQGLRLIYYSQIVNDFQKGDIAEGYSVSREKKESFPLTVTSAQKNPTAFYLCASIGDRGLTGELFFGEGSRLTVL.

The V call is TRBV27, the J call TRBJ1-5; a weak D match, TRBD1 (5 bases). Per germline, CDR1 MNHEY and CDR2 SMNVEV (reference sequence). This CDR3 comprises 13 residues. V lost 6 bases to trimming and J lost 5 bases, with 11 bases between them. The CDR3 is CASSPGLHQPQHF. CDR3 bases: TGTGCCAGCAGCCCGGGACTACATCAGCCCCAGCATTTT.

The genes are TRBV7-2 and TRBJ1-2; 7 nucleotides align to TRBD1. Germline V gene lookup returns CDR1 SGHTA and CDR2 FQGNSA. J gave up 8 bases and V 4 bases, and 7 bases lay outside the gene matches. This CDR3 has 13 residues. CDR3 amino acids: CASSSVTGNGYTF. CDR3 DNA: TGTGCCAGCAGCTCGGTGACAGGGAACGGCTACACCTTC.

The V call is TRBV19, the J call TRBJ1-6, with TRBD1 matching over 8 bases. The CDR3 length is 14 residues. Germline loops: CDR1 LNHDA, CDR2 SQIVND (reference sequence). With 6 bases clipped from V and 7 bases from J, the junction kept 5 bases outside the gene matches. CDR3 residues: CASSRQGLNSPLHF. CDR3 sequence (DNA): TGTGCCAGTAGCAGACAGGGGTTGAATTCACCCCTCCACTTT.

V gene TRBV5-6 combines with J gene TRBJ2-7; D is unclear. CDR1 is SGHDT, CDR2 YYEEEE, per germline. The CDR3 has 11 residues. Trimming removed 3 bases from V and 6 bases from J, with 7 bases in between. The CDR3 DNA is TGTGCCAGCAGCTCCCCCAGCGAGCAGTACTTC. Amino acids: CASSSPSEQYF.

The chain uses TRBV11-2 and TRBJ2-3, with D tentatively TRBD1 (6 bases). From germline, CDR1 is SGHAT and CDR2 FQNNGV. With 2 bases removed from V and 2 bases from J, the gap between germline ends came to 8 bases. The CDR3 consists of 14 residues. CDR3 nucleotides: TGTGCCAGCAGCTTATGGACAGCCACAGATACGCAGTATTTT. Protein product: CASSLWTATDTQYF.

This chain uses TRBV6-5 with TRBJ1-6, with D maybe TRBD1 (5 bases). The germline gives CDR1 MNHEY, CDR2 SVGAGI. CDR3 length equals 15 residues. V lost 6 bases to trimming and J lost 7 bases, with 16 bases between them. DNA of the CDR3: TGTGCCAGCAGCCTTGGCAGGGCAGGCAATTCACCCCTCCACTTT. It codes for CASSLGRAGNSPLHF.

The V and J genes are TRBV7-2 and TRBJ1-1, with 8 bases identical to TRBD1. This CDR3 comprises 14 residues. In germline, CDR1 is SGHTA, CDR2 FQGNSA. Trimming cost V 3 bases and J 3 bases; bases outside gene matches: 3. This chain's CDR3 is CASSLDRVDTEAFF. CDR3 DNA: TGTGCCAGCAGCTTGGACAGGGTTGACACTGAAGCTTTCTTT.

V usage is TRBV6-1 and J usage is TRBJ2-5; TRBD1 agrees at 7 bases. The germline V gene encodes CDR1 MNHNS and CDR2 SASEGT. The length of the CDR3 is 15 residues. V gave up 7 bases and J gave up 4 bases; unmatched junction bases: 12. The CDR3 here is CASIRVPGTVETQYF. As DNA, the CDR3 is TGTGCCAGCATACGGGTCCCCGGGACAGTAGAGACCCAGTACTTC.

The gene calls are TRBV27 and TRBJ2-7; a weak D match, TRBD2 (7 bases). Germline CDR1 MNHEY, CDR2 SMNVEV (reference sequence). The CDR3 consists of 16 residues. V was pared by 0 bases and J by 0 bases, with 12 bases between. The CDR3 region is CASSLSGGPFSYEQYF. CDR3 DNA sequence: TGTGCCAGCAGTTTATCGGGGGGGCCGTTCTCCTACGAGCAGTACTTC.

In nucleotides, the CDR3 is TGTGCCAGCAGCGCAGCCAATTGGGGTAGCGGGAGCGAGCAGTACTTC. The encoded protein is CASSAANWGSGSEQYF. The rearrangement joins TRBV9 to TRBJ2-7; 9 nucleotides agree with TRBD2. The CDR3 consists of 16 residues. Germline CDR1 and CDR2: SGDLS and YYNGEE. The J segment lost 6 bases and the V segment lost 3 bases, leaving 13 bases of the junction unmatched.

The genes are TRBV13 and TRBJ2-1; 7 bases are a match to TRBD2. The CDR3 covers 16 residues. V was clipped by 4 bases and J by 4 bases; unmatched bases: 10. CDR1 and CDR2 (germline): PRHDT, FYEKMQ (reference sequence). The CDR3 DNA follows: TGTGCCAGCAGCTCAGAGGGGCGGGGGTTGTACAATGAGCAGTTCTTC. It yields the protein CASSSEGRGLYNEQFF.

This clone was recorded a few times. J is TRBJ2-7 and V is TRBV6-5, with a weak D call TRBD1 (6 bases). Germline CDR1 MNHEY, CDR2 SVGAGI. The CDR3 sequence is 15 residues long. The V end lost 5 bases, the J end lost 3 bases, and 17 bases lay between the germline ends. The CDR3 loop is CASSRRRTEDYEQYF. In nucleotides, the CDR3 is TGTGCCAGCAGTCGTCGGCGGACAGAGGACTACGAGCAGTACTTC.

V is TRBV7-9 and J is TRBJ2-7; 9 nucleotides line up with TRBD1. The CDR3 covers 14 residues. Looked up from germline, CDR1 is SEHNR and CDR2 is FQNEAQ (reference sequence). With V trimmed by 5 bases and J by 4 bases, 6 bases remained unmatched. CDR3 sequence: CASSPRTGDYEQYF. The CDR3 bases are TGTGCCAGCAGCCCACGGACAGGGGATTACGAGCAGTACTTC.

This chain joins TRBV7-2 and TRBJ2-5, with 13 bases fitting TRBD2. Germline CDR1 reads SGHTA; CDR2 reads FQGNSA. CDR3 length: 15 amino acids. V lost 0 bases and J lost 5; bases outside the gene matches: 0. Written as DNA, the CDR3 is TGTGCCAGCAGCTTAGCGGGACTAGCGGGGGAGACCCAGTACTTC. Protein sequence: CASSLAGLAGETQYF.

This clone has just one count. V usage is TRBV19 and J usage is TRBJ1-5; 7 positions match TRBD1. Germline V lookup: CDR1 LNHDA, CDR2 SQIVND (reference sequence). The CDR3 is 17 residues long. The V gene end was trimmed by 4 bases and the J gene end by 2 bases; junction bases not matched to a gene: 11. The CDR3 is CASSTPDRLSGNQPQHF. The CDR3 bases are TGTGCCAGTAGTACCCCGGACAGGCTGAGCGGCAATCAGCCCCAGCATTTT.

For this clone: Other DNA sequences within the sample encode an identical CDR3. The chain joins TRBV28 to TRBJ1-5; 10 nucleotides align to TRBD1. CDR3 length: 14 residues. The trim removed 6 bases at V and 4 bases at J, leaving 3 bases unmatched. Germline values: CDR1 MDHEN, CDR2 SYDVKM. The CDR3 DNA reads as TGTGCCAGCAGCTCGGGACAGGGGAATCAGCCCCAGCATTTT. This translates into CASSSGQGNQPQHF. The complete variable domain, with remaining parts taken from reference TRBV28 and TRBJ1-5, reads DVKVTQSSRYLVKRTGEKVFLECVQDMDHENMFWYRQDPGLGLRLIYFSYDVKMKEKGDIPEGYSVSREKKERFSLILESASTNQTSMYLCASSSGQGNQPQHFGDGTRLSIL.

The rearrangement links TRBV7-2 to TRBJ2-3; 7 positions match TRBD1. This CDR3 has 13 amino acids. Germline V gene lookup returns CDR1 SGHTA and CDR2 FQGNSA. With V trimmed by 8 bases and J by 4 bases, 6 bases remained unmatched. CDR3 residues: CASSRQGSDTQYF. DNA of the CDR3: TGTGCCAGCTCGAGACAGGGTTCAGATACGCAGTATTTT.

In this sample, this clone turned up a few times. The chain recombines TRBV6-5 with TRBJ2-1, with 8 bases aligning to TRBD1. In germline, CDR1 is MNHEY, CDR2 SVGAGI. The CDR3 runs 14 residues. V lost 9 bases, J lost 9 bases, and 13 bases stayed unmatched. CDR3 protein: CASKPGQVTVEQFF. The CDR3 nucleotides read TGTGCCAGTAAACCGGGACAGGTTACGGTTGAGCAGTTCTTC.